The T cell receptor beta chain described here comes from a study of regulatory T cells in long-lasting Graves disease. At least ten counts were recorded for this clonotype. Its target is not known. V dropped 2 bases and J dropped 0; count of bases not matched to a gene: 6. CDR3 size: 16 residues. Study conclusions and caveats: Clonotypes that were public and shared totalled roughly 3,000 in persistent patients versus around 1,000 in new patients. Accuracy could have been hurt by small sample size.

Sequencing libraries for TCR beta were prepared with iRepertoire HTBI primers and Arm-PCR of CDR3 regions. Original processing methods: Across samples, 60 or so TRBV and 14 TRBJ segments were found. TCRdb fed the multiplex PCR reads into MiXCR, producing one record per CDR3 protein. These V and J calls originate from TCRdb's pipeline instead of the authors' own analysis. Among 550,000 to 600,000 distinct CDR3 sequences listed, about 16% were seen once. Time point indicated: newly diagnosed GD, antithyroid drugs for less than 3 months. PBMC RNA served as the TCR library source. The collection involved drawing roughly 9 milliliters of peripheral blood into EDTA tubes. The same sample was also studied in work on T cells in Graves' hyperthyroidism and ophthalmopathy.

This clonotype was obtained from a man aged 18 to 29 with Graves disease. The material was peripheral blood mononuclear cells (PBMCs), obtained at new diagnosis, from a patient treated with antithyroid drugs. The chain employs TRBV12-3 or TRBV12-4 and TRBJ2-7; 8 bases match TRBD1. The CDR3 DNA follows: TGTGCCAGCAGTTTACCCGGACAGGGTAGCTCCTACGAGCAGTACTTC. Its translation is CASSLPGQGSSYEQYF.